A single sample gave rise to the 18 T cell receptor beta chains below, sequenced in a study of CD8+CD57+ T cells in acquired aplastic anemia. Patients chosen for sequencing had shown CD8+CD57+ cell expansion by flow cytometry. Genomic DNA acted as the template from which TCR beta VDJ combination and CDR3 sequence profiling were carried out. In TCRdb, the reads were re-called with MiXCR into one record per CDR3 protein. Among about 200,000 distinct CDR3 sequences listed, around 50% were seen once. The sample comprised sorted CD4+, CD8+, or CD8+CD57+ T cells (not recorded which) from PBMCs. The receptor source for this set is a human donor with aplastic anemia.

The chain combines TRBV2 with TRBJ1-2, with 9 bases identical to TRBD1. V gave up 8 bases and J gave up 7 bases; unmatched junction bases: 5. Germline lookup yields CDR1 SNHLY and CDR2 FYNNEI. The CDR3 runs to 12 residues. The CDR3 DNA is TGTGCCAGCCGGACAGGGGCGGGTGGCTACACCTTC. Amino acid sequence: CASRTGAGGYTF.

The chain has TRBV2 and TRBJ1-2; 8 bases match TRBD1. CDR1 and CDR2 from the germline V gene are SNHLY and FYNNEI. V dropped 6 bases and J dropped 2; count of bases not matched to a gene: 11. The CDR3 length is 16 residues. CDR3 residues: CASSPIGQGPNYGYTF. CDR3 bases: TGTGCCAGCAGCCCAATTGGACAGGGTCCCAACTATGGCTACACCTTC.

This clonotype came up a few times. One junction end does not reproduce the germline sequence, and a read error may be involved. The chain couples TRBV5-1 to TRBJ1-1; 11 bases line up with TRBD1. The CDR3 extends over 17 amino acids. CDR1 is SGHRS, CDR2 YFSETQ, per germline. The CDR3 DNA is TGTGCCAGCAGCTTGGCCCCAGGACAGGGGGCCAGCACTGAAGCTTTCTTT. This encodes CASSLAPGQGASTEAFF.

The rearrangement joins TRBV20-1 to TRBJ1-6; a possible D gene is TRBD1 (6 bases). Germline loops: CDR1 DFQATT, CDR2 SNEGSKA (reference sequence). The CDR3 contains 15 residues. Between the trimmed V and J ends, which lost 3 bases and 3 bases, there was a span of 12 bases. The DNA of the CDR3 is TGCAGTGCTAGCCTGGGACACCTCTATAATTCACCCCTCCACTTT. Protein sequence: CSASLGHLYNSPLHF.

This clonotype was seen repeatedly, ten times or more. V is TRBV5-1 and J is TRBJ2-3; 10 bases fit TRBD2. CDR3 size: 15 residues. The ends lost 2 bases at V and 5 bases at J; junction bases unmatched: 5. Germline V gene lookup returns CDR1 SGHRS and CDR2 YFSETQ. The CDR3 nucleotides are TGCGCCAGCAGCTTACTAGCGGGGCAGGGAGATACGCAGTATTTT. Its translation: CASSLLAGQGDTQYF.

Worth noting for this clonotype: Its ends do not fully match the called genes, so a read error is possible. The chain joins TRBV20-1 to TRBJ2-7; 7 bases map to TRBD1. Germline loops: CDR1 DFQATT, CDR2 SNEGSKA (reference sequence). The CDR3 is 12 residues long. The CDR3 spells CSASDRAYKQYF. CDR3 in DNA: TGCAGTGCTAGTGACAGGGCCTACAAGCAGTACTTC.

This clonotype showed up many times. The chain links TRBV20-1 to TRBJ1-2; D unclear. The V gene lost 6 bases and the J gene lost 7 bases, with 15 bases spanning the gap. This CDR3 is built from 12 residues. Germline CDR1 is DFQATT and CDR2 is SNEGSKA (reference sequence). The CDR3 DNA reads TGCAGTGCCGCGTTCGGGTTTAGTGGCTACACCTTC. Its protein is CSAAFGFSGYTF.

The chain carries TRBV19 and TRBJ2-3; the D gene is possibly TRBD2 (5 bases). This CDR3 contains 23 residues. Germline V CDR1 and CDR2: LNHDA, SQIVND (reference sequence). Trimming took 0 bases from V and 0 from J, leaving 31 bases between them. The CDR3 loop is CASSIDGGLTNPGARYSTDTQYF. The DNA for the CDR3 is TGTGCCAGTAGTATAGACGGCGGGTTGACAAACCCCGGAGCCCGATATAGCACAGATACGCAGTATTTT.

This clonotype has ten or more counts. This chain uses TRBV5-6 with TRBJ1-1; D may be TRBD1 (5 bases). Germline CDR1 SGHDT, CDR2 YYEEEE. V lost 3 bases and J 0 bases, leaving 15 bases between the germline ends. The CDR3 length is 16 residues. The CDR3: CASSSPRTRMNTEAFF. CDR3 sequence (DNA): TGTGCCAGCAGCTCTCCCCGGACAAGAATGAACACTGAAGCTTTCTTT.

V is TRBV5-5 and J is TRBJ1-2; D not certain. V was pared by 10 bases and J by 0 bases, with 13 bases between. The CDR3 length is 13 residues. Germline assignment: CDR1 SGHKS and CDR2 YYEKEE (reference sequence). The CDR3, as DNA: TGTGCCCCTCGTAGAAGGCCTAACTATGGCTACACCTTC. It codes for CAPRRRPNYGYTF.

The chain links TRBV12-3 or TRBV12-4 to TRBJ1-2, with a tentative D call TRBD1 (6 bases). This CDR3 is 14 amino acids long. V shed 6 bases and J shed 0 bases, with 11 bases lying between them. CDR3: CASRKQGTNYGYTF. In DNA, the CDR3 is TGTGCCAGCAGGAAACAGGGAACTAACTATGGCTACACCTTC.

The table lists this clonotype with many counts. This sequence joins TRBV19 and TRBJ1-5; D is perhaps TRBD1 (6 bases). CDR1 and CDR2 from the germline V gene are LNHDA and SQIVND (reference sequence). V was clipped by 6 bases and J by 3 bases, with 18 bases between them. This CDR3 contains 16 residues. The CDR3 bases are TGTGCCAGTAGGGGGGGCACGAGGACAAACAATCAGCCCCAGCATTTT. This encodes CASRGGTRTNNQPQHF.

For the CDR3, the DNA is TGCAGTGCTAGTGGGAGCAATGAAAAACTGTTTTTT. It encodes CSASGSNEKLFF. The chain carries TRBV20-1 and TRBJ1-4, with unresolved D. V was clipped by 3 bases and J by 5 bases, with 7 bases between them. CDR3 length: 12 amino acids. From germline, CDR1 is DFQATT and CDR2 SNEGSKA (reference sequence).

This chain links TRBV10-3 with TRBJ1-5; 7 bases agree with TRBD1. Germline assignment: CDR1 ENHRY and CDR2 SYGVKD. With V trimmed by 0 bases and J by 6 bases, 8 bases remained unmatched. There are 16 residues in the CDR3. CDR3 loop: CAISESKGARTQPQHF. CDR3 nucleotides: TGTGCCATCAGTGAGTCAAAGGGGGCAAGAACTCAGCCCCAGCATTTT.

This clonotype was detected a few times. Just one base apart from a much larger clone, this may be a read error. The chain links TRBV5-1 to TRBJ2-1; 9 bases map to TRBD2. The CDR3 is made up of 16 amino acids. Germline values: CDR1 SGHRS, CDR2 YFSETQ. V lost 4 bases, J lost 8 bases, and 13 bases stayed unmatched. The CDR3 protein is CASSKGRAGGRDEQFF. For the CDR3, the DNA is TGCGCCAGCAGCAAGGGACGAGCGGGGGGAAGGGATGAGCAGTTCTTC.

The rearrangement uses TRBV20-1 and TRBJ2-7; D remains unclear. V lost 6 bases and J lost 6, with 18 bases in between. Per the germline V gene, CDR1 is DFQATT and CDR2 is SNEGSKA (reference sequence). The CDR3 spans 13 residues. The CDR3 nucleotides read TGCAGTGCCTCGTTACCGGAAACGGGCGAGCAGTACTTC. This gives the protein CSASLPETGEQYF.

This clonotype occurred many times. The CDR3 reads CASSLRSRGDGEAFF. The CDR3 DNA sequence: TGTGCCAGCAGCTTAAGGTCCAGGGGGGACGGTGAAGCTTTCTTT. The chain joins TRBV11-2 to TRBJ1-1; the match to TRBD1 covers 7 bases. V dropped 2 bases and J dropped 7; count of bases not matched to a gene: 10. CDR3 length equals 15 residues. Germline V lookup: CDR1 SGHAT, CDR2 FQNNGV.

Concerning this clonotype itself: An end of the junction does not agree with germline; a read error may underlie this. V usage is TRBV5-5 and J usage is TRBJ2-5; D uncertain. The CDR3 loop spans 14 amino acids. The germline CDR1 and CDR2 sequences are SGHKS and YYEKEE (reference sequence). The CDR3, as DNA: TGCGCCAGCAGCCCAGGCTCCTTGGGAGAGACCCAGTACTTC. Amino acids: CASSPGSLGETQYF.